This T cell receptor beta chain came from a study of CD8 T cells in Susac syndrome. Per germline, CDR1 SGHRS and CDR2 YFSETQ. There are 15 residues in the CDR3. The V and J ends lost 0 bases and 3 bases, in that order; junction bases with no gene match: 6. Regarding the study as a whole: As the study acknowledged, the number of individuals in its TCR sequencing and HLA analysis was relatively small.

Reverse transcription of roughly 0.5 to 1 ug RNA was carried out with random hexamers. TCRdb used MiXCR to reprocess the immunoSEQ multiplex PCR reads, holding one entry per CDR3 protein. This sample yields 200,000 or so distinct CDR3 sequences, of which 90% to 97% are seen a single time; around 0.096% belongs to the top ten. From blood CD8+ and CD4+ T cells, the TCR beta chain was sequenced. Patients having Susac syndrome satisfied recently defined diagnostic criteria for definite or probable disease. FACS enriched CD8+ TEMRA cells, while bulk CD8+ and CD4+ were negatively isolated. Worth noting for this clonotype: Its target is unknown.

This rearrangement joins TRBV5-1 to TRBJ2-7; 7 bases fit TRBD1. The sample was CD4+ T cells from PBMCs. The sequence came from a human donor with Susac syndrome. CDR3 residues: CASSLVGTDYYEQYF. CDR3 nucleotide sequence: TGCGCCAGCAGCTTGGTTGGGACAGATTACTACGAGCAGTACTTC. The whole variable domain, remainder taken from reference TRBV5-1 and TRBJ2-7, is KAGVTQTPRYLIKTRGQQVTLSCSPISGHRSVSWYQQTPGQGLQFLFEYFSETQRNKGNFPGRFSGRQFSNSRSEMNVSTLELGDSALYLCASSLVGTDYYEQYFGPGTRLTVT.